This T cell receptor (beta chain) was sequenced for a study of early T cells in non-severe SARS-CoV-2 infection. Individually, cDNA molecules had unique molecular identifiers attached to them. TCRdb re-called the 5' RACE reads with MiXCR, one entry per CDR3 protein. The sample shows about 98,000 distinct CDR3 sequences, 11% of them seen only once. General observations from the study: VDJdb matching, biased toward anti-spike CD8 responses, missed private and CD4 specificities.

This CDR3 contains 13 residues. Germline V CDR1 and CDR2: MNHEY, SVGAGI. The V end lost 0 bases, the J end lost 8 bases, and 10 bases lay between the germline ends. Turning to this clonotype: Its antigen remains unknown.

The sample was whole blood. The chain uses TRBV6-5 and TRBJ1-2, with D uncertain. This clonotype originated in an adult who was a healthcare worker with PCR-confirmed SARS-CoV-2 infection or an uninfected control (not recorded which). CDR3 coding DNA: TGTGCCAGCAGTTACTCGCTAGGGTTAGGCTACACCTTC. It is translated as CASSYSLGLGYTF.